This TCR beta chain came from a study of blood T cells in healthy people across ages. Sample-barcoded 5' priming and a J-beta primer mix drove a second PCR of 7 to 11 cycles. Every cDNA molecule carried a tag from a template-switch adaptor bearing 12 random nucleotides. TCRdb re-analysed the 5' RACE reads in MiXCR, keeping a single row per CDR3 protein. The sample consists of approximately 760,000 distinct CDR3 sequences, about 25% of them appearing once. Germline CDR1 MDHEN, CDR2 SYDVKM. The V and J ends lost 6 bases and 0 bases respectively, with 9 bases between them. CDR3 length: 13 residues. This clonotype was seen more than once but under ten times. The data also belong to a second study, concerning T cells of mothers and their children.

This chain joins TRBV28 and TRBJ2-7, with D unclear. The source is a boy between 10 and 17 years old in good health. Sequenced: blood. CDR3 sequence: CASSERISYEQYF. In DNA form, the CDR3 reads TGTGCCAGCAGCGAGAGGATCTCCTACGAGCAGTACTTC.